The 17 T cell receptor beta chains below all came from one sample that was sequenced in a study of CD8+CD57+ T cells in acquired aplastic anemia. The study profiled TCR beta VDJ and CDR3 using genomic DNA as template. TCRdb re-called the reads with MiXCR, one entry per CDR3 protein. Among roughly 250,000 distinct CDR3 sequences listed, 70% to 85% were seen once. An expansion of CD8+CD57+ cells by flow cytometry had been shown in patients chosen for sequencing. Sequenced input: sorted CD4+, CD8+, or CD8+CD57+ T cells (not recorded which) from PBMCs. The origin of the receptors is a human donor with aplastic anemia.

On this clonotype itself: No DNA is shown, since the ends of the CDR3 on it are uncertain; the CDR3 is the one TCRdb lists. The V gene is TRBV7-9, the J gene TRBJ2-5; the D call in the table, TRBD2, was not verified against the DNA. Looked up from germline, CDR1 is SEHNR and CDR2 is FQNEAQ (reference sequence). The CDR3 has 14 amino acids, counting both end residues. This CDR3 is CATGMAGDEQYVGF.

The chain carries TRBV7-3 and TRBJ2-3; D remains ambiguous. The tail of the sequence fits TRBJ1-5 better, so the J call may be wrong. Germline CDR1 reads SGHTA; CDR2 reads FQGTGA. The CDR3 length is 14 residues. CDR3 in amino acids: CASSSAGGPGTQHF. The CDR3 nucleotides read TGTGCCAGCAGTTCAGCGGGAGGTCCGGGTACGCAGCATTTT.

As regards this clonotype: One end of the junction is discordant with germline, which a read error may explain. The V call is TRBV7-3, the J call TRBJ1-5, with unresolved D. The CDR3 is made up of 14 amino acids. The germline V gene has CDR1 SGHTA and CDR2 FQGTGA. The CDR3 nucleotides read TGTGCCAGCAGTGAAGCCTGTAGCGATCAGGCCCAGCATTTT. Translated: CASSEACSDQAQHF.

The J gene is TRBJ1-2, the V gene TRBV5-8; D is unclear. Germline V CDR1 and CDR2: SGHTS, YDEGEE. The V gene lost 2 bases and the J gene lost 2 bases, with 13 bases spanning the gap. The CDR3 extends over 15 amino acids. The CDR3 sequence: CASSFGKGSNYGYTF. For the CDR3, the DNA is TGTGCCAGCAGCTTTGGAAAGGGCTCAAACTATGGCTACACCTTC.

The chain carries TRBV9 and TRBJ2-7; D gene uncertain. The germline CDR1 and CDR2 sequences are SGDLS and YYNGEE. The V end lost 3 bases, the J end lost 6 bases, and 19 bases lay between the germline ends. This CDR3 is 15 amino acids long. CDR3 loop: CASSEARRSDTEQYF. The CDR3 coding sequence is TGTGCCAGCAGCGAAGCGCGAAGGTCAGATACCGAGCAGTACTTC.

V gene TRBV7-8 combines with J gene TRBJ2-2; perhaps TRBD1 as D (5 bases). The ends were cut back, 6 bases at V and 0 bases at J, with 14 bases in the middle. This CDR3 region has 16 residues. CDR1 SGHVS and CDR2 FQNEAQ come from the germline V gene. CDR3 in amino acids: CASSEQSGPNTGELFF. The CDR3 region has the DNA TGTGCCAGCAGTGAGCAGTCAGGGCCGAACACCGGGGAGCTGTTTTTT.

This clonotype appeared once. A read error may produce the germline difference seen at one junction end. The genes are TRBV9 and TRBJ2-3; possibly TRBD1 for D (6 bases). This CDR3 is built from 12 residues. CDR1 and CDR2 from the germline V gene are SGDLS and YYNGEE. The CDR3 spells CASGVAWDIQYF. CDR3 in DNA: TGTGCCAGCGGCGTAGCGTGGGACATTCAGTATTTT.

The rearrangement joins TRBV7-8 to TRBJ2-1, with D maybe TRBD2 (6 bases). The germline gives CDR1 SGHVS, CDR2 FQNEAQ. The CDR3 consists of 15 residues. The V gene lost 5 bases and the J gene lost 12 bases, with 23 bases spanning the gap. The CDR3 loop reads CASSVEASAYNTQFF. The CDR3 DNA sequence: TGTGCCAGCAGCGTAGAGGCTAGCGCCTACAATACGCAGTTCTTC.

The gene calls are TRBV24-1 and TRBJ2-1; D gene uncertain. V lost 6 bases, J lost 15 bases, and 26 bases lay in between. The CDR3 has 15 amino acids. Germline V gene data show CDR1 as KGHDR and CDR2 as SFDVKD. The CDR3 DNA sequence: TGTGCCACCAGTTACCTGTCGTCCGGAAACAACGTCCTGTTCTTC. Its protein is CATSYLSSGNNVLFF.

This clonotype occurred once. The chain has TRBV2 and TRBJ2-6; the D gene is possibly TRBD2 (5 bases). Germline V gene data show CDR1 as SNHLY and CDR2 as FYNNEI. This CDR3 comprises 16 residues. The ends were cut back, 6 bases at V and 5 bases at J, with 17 bases in the middle. CDR3: CASSDAGSYRANVLTF. The CDR3 DNA follows: TGTGCCAGCAGCGACGCGGGTAGCTACAGGGCCAACGTCCTGACTTTC.

V gene TRBV5-4 combines with J gene TRBJ2-2, with 9 bases identical to TRBD2. This CDR3 is 17 amino acids long. CDR1 is SGHNT, CDR2 YYREEE, per germline (reference sequence). V gave up 2 bases and J gave up 4 bases; unmatched junction bases: 9. The CDR3 spells CASSFTSVAGVTGELFF. The CDR3 DNA reads as TGTGCCAGCAGCTTTACTAGCGTAGCGGGAGTCACCGGGGAGCTGTTTTTT.

With respect to this clonotype: The junction shows a germline mismatch at one end, possibly a read error. The V call is TRBV7-6, the J call TRBJ2-3, with a tentative D call TRBD2 (6 bases). The CDR3 is 14 amino acids. The germline gives CDR1 SGHVS, CDR2 FNYEAQ. CDR3: CASSLARGPAGANF. In DNA, the CDR3 is TGTGCCAGCAGCCTAGCGAGGGGTCCCGCTGGGGCTAACTTT.

Regarding this clonotype: No conserved phenylalanine or tryptophan ends this CDR3, so it is likely a read error. The rearrangement uses TRBV2 and TRBJ2-3; D unresolved. Germline lookup yields CDR1 SNHLY and CDR2 FYNNEI. This CDR3 is 12 amino acids long. V lost 8 bases to trimming and J lost 4 bases, with 10 bases between them. Here the CDR3 reads CASGEGSDTQYY. CDR3 DNA sequence: TGTGCCAGCGGGGAAGGGTCAGATACGCAGTATTAT.

Turning to this clonotype: One junction end does not reproduce the germline sequence, and a read error may be involved. V usage is TRBV10-3 and J usage is TRBJ1-6; the D is unclear. The germline CDR1 and CDR2 sequences are ENHRY and SYGVKD. The CDR3 runs 13 residues. The CDR3 is CASSYGDGSPLHF. The CDR3 DNA reads TGTGCCAGCAGTTACGGAGACGGTTCACCCCTCCACTTT.

Comment on this clonotype: Since a much larger clone is just one base distant, this may be a read error. No DNA is shown, since the ends of the CDR3 on it are uncertain; the CDR3 is the one TCRdb lists. This chain connects TRBV9 to TRBJ2-6. The CDR3 sequence runs 16 residues, both termini included. Per germline, CDR1 SGDLS and CDR2 YYNGEE. The CDR3 sequence: CASSVGSDTQYFGLTF.

With respect to this clonotype: Its ends do not fully match the called genes, so a read error is possible. The chain couples TRBV9 to TRBJ1-6; D is unresolved. This CDR3 is built from 16 residues. CDR1 is SGDLS and CDR2 is YYNGEE in the germline V gene. CDR3 sequence reads: CASSYSAAEAYSSLHF. The CDR3 bases are TGCGCCAGCAGCTACTCGGCAGCGGAAGCCTATTCCTCCCTCCACTTT.

The V and J genes are TRBV27 and TRBJ2-3; 9 bases are shared with TRBD1. V trimming: 2 bases; J trimming: 6 bases; junction bases outside the gene matches: 6. This CDR3 comprises 15 residues. CDR1 and CDR2 from the germline V gene are MNHEY and SMNVEV (reference sequence). CDR3 amino acids: CASSLRGTGSDTQYF. The DNA of the CDR3 is TGTGCCAGCAGTTTACGTGGGACAGGGTCCGATACGCAGTATTTT.